This T cell receptor beta chain was retrieved from a study of Ad26.COV2.S vaccination and SARS-CoV-2 variants. In the study overall: Ad26.COV2.S was injected intramuscularly once or twice, 56 days apart.

CDR1 is MDHEN, CDR2 SYDVKM, per germline. The CDR3 has 18 amino acids. V was clipped by 5 bases and J by 3 bases; unmatched bases: 16. Generated by immunoSEQ multiplex PCR, the TCRdb table keeps only in-frame clones and is missing some. The sample has some 350,000 clones; about 85% are singletons. This sample's treatment: 15 to 20 received Ad26.COV2.S at low or high dose, single or two shots; about 5 received placebo; per-sample allocation not given. The study sampled participants on day 63 after the first vaccine or placebo injection. The administered vaccine (an Ad26 vector) expressed Wuhan-strain SARS-CoV-2 spike.

Sequenced material: peripheral blood, taken in a trial of Ad26.COV2.S vaccine versus placebo. The chain uses TRBV28 and TRBJ2-7; 10 positions match TRBD1. This TCR came from a person aged 18-65 years who received the Ad26.COV2.S COVID-19 vaccine or a placebo. For the CDR3, the DNA is TGTGCCAGCAGTCCGGGACAGGGGTCCCCCAGATACTACTACGAGCAGTACTTC. Amino acids: CASSPGQGSPRYYYEQYF.